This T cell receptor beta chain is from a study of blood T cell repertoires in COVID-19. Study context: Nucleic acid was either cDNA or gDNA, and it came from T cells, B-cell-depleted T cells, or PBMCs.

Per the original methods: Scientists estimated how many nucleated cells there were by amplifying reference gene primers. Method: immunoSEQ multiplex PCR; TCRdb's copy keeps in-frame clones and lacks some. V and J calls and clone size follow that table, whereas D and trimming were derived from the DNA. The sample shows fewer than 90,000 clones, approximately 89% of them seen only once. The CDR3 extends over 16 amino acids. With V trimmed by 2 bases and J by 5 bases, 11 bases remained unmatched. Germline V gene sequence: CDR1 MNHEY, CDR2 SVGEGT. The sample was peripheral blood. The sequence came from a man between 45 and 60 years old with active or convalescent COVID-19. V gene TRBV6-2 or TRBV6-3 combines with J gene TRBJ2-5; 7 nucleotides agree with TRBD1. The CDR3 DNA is TGTGCCAGCAGTTACGCCGCCCCGACAGGGATGGAGACCCAGTACTTC. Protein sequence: CASSYAAPTGMETQYF.